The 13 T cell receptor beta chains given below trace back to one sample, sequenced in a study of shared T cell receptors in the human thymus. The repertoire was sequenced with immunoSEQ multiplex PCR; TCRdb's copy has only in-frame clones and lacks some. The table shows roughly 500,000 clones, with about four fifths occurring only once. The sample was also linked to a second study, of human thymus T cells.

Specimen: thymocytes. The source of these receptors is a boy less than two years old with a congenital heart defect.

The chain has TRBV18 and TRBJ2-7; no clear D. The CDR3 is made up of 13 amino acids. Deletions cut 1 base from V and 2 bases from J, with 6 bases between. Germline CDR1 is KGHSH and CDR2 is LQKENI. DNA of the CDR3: TGTGCCAGCTCACCACAGGAGACCTACGAGCAGTACTTC. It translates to CASSPQETYEQYF.

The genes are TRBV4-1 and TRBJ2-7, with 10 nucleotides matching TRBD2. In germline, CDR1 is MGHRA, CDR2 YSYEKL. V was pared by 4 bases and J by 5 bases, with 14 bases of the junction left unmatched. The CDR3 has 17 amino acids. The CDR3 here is CASSPGLADHPLHEQYF. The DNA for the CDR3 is TGCGCCAGCAGCCCCGGACTAGCGGATCATCCGCTCCACGAGCAGTACTTC.

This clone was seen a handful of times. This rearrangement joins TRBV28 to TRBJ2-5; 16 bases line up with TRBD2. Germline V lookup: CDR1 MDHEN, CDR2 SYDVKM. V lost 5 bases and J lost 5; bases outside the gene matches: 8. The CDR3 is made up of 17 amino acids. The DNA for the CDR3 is TGTGCCAGCAGTATCGGGACTAGCGGGAGGGCCAGGGAGACCCAGTACTTC. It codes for CASSIGTSGRARETQYF.

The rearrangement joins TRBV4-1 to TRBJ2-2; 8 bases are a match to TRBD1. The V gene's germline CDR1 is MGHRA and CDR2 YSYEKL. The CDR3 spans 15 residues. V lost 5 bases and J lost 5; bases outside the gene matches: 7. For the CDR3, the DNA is TGCGCCAGCAGCAGCGGACAGGGTGTAACCGGGGAGCTGTTTTTT. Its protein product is CASSSGQGVTGELFF.

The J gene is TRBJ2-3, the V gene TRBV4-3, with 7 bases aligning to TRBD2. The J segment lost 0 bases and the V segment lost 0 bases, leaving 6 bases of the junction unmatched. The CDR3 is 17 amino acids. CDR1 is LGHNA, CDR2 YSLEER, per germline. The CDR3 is CASSQELASGSTDTQYF. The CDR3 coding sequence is TGCGCCAGCAGCCAAGAATTAGCTAGCGGAAGCACAGATACGCAGTATTTT.

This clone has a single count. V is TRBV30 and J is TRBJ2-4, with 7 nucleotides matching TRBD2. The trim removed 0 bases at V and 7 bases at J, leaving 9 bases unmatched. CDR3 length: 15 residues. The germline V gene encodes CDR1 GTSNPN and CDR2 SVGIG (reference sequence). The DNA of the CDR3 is TGTGCCTGGAGTGTACCCCGGGCCGGGGGGAACATTCAGTACTTC. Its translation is CAWSVPRAGGNIQYF.

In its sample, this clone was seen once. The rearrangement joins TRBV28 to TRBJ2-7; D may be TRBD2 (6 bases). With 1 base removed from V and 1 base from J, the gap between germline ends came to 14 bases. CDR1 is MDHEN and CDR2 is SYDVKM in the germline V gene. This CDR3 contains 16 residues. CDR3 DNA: TGTGCCAGCAGTTTATCCAAACGAGGACTATCCTACGAGCAGTACTTC. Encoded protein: CASSLSKRGLSYEQYF.

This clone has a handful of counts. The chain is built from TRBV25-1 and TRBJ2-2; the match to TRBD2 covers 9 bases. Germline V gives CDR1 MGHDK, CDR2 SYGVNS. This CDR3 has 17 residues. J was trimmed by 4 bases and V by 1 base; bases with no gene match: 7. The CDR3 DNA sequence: TGTGCCAGCAGTGAATCTAGACTAGCGGCCACCACCGGGGAGCTGTTTTTT. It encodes CASSESRLAATTGELFF.

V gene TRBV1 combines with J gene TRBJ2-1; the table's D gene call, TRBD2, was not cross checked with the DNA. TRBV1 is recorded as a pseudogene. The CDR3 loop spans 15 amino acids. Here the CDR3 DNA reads TGCACCAGCAGCCAAGGCGGGAGTTGGGACAATGAGCAGTTCTTC. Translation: CTSSQGGSWDNEQFF.

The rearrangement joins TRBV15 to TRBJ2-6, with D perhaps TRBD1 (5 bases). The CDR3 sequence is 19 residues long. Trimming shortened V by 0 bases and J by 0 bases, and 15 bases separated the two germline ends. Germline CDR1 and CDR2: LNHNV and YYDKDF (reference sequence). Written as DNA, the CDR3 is TGTGCCACCAGCAGAGATCCCCACAGGTCACCCTCTGGGGCCAACGTCCTGACTTTC. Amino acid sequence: CATSRDPHRSPSGANVLTF.

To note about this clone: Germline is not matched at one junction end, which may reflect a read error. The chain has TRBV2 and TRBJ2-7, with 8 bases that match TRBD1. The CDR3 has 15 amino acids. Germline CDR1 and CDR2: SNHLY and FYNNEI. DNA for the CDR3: TGTGCCAGCACTCGGACAGGGCCGTACCCCTACGAGCAGCACTTC. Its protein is CASTRTGPYPYEQHF.

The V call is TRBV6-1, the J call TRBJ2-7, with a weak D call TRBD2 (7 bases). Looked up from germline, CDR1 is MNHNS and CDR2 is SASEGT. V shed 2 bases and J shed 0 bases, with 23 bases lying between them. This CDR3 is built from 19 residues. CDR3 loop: CASSESVYWTRGSSYEQYF. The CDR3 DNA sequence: TGTGCCAGCAGTGAAAGTGTCTATTGGACTAGGGGGAGCTCCTACGAGCAGTACTTC.

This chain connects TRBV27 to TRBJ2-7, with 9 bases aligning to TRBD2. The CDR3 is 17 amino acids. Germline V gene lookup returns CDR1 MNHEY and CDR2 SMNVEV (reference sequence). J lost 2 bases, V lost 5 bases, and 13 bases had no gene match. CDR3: CASSARLLTSGPYEQYF. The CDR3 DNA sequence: TGTGCCAGCAGTGCGCGACTGCTGACTAGCGGTCCCTACGAGCAGTACTTC.